This T cell receptor beta chain was captured by sequencing in a study of shared clonotypes between healthy human individuals. Repertoires were generated with immunoSEQ multiplex PCR, while TCRdb's copy carries only in-frame clones and drops some. The table includes around 1,100,000 clones, around 77% detected once. The germline CDR1 and CDR2 sequences are SGHDT and YYEEEE. CDR3 length equals 15 residues. V was pared by 4 bases and J by 6 bases, with 9 bases of the junction left unmatched. The chain joins TRBV5-6 to TRBJ2-2, with 7 nucleotides matching TRBD2. Sequenced sample: memory CD4+ T cells from PBMCs. Described subset: CD45RA-negative fraction. This sequence originates from a man in his late teens or twenties in good health. Some clones in this sample may be carry-over from other donors' samples. The CDR3 DNA is TGTGCCAGCAGCAGAGGCTTGGGAGGGGCCGGGGAGCTGTTTTTT. Translated: CASSRGLGGAGELFF.